The present entry profiles one TCR beta chain with its context. What this receptor recognizes is not known. No per-base quality is available; no much larger clone lies one base away. This record comes from a study of blood T cell repertoires in COVID-19 (dated by TCRdb to the early 2020s). Regarding the complete study: Collaborator samples came from the United States, Italy and Spain and covered acute and convalescent phases of COVID-19. A de-identified subject ID, COVID-19 status, age in years and sex were almost always included in the sample metadata. Samples came from the ongoing ImmuneRACE study (first 160 participants) plus 1,254 subjects from 6 global collaborators. The material from the prospective study consisted of cDNA or gDNA derived from T cells, B-cell-depleted T cells, or PBMCs. HLA class I and class II types, where available, came from metadata supplied by the sample provider rather than from assay-based typing. Deeply sampled blood TCRbeta repertoires from subjects exposed to, actively infected with, or recovered from COVID-19 were included in the dataset. The repertoires were released in a freely available public database intended as a resource for research on the immune response to SARS-CoV-2.

In Seattle, one collaborating source enrolled patients while the infection was active and tracked those patients longitudinally over the course of disease. Each collaborating institution followed its own protocols to collect whole blood in K2EDTA tubes. For TCRbeta analysis, collaborator samples were shipped as frozen whole blood, as isolated PBMCs, or as DNA extracted from either sample type. From V the trimming removes 9 bases and from J it removes 10 bases, while the gene matches leave 11 bases of the junction unaccounted for. From its cysteine to its phenylalanine, the CDR3 spans 14 amino acids. Of all the DNA, just the CDR3 is kept, 42 bases in frame from base 1. From a lookup of the germline V gene, CDR1 and CDR2 are SGHRS and YFSETQ. The investigation overall reported the following: The quantity of clinical and demographic metadata differed by source and by participant and was supplied without curation.

The immunoSEQ Assay, a bias-controlled multiplex PCR, was used to amplify TCRbeta CDR3 regions from genomic DNA. On the study's bioinformatics: The number of nucleated cells in each sample was estimated by amplification of reference gene primers within the assay. To quantify the absolute abundance of each unique TCRbeta CDR3 rearrangement, sequence reads were collapsed and filtered. For each sample, productive Simpson clonality was calculated as the square root of Simpson's diversity index over productive rearrangements. TCRdb limited this immuneACCESS table to in-frame rearrangements with V and J called. A share of clones is missing; checked studies link under half to unresolved V genes, and the rest is unexplained. For V, J and clone size, that table is used; D and trimming come from the DNA. The sample includes more than 350,000 clones, with about 87% observed a single time. The biggest ten clones account for more than 9% of the sample.

The clonotype originates from a woman younger than 45 with COVID-19, enrolled during active disease. This chain is built from TRBV5-1 and TRBJ1-6, and 9 junction bases match TRBD1. The sample comprised peripheral blood. The sequence in DNA is TGCGCCACGTCCCGGGACAGGGAAAAATCACCCCTCCACTTT. The resulting protein is CATSRDREKSPLHF.